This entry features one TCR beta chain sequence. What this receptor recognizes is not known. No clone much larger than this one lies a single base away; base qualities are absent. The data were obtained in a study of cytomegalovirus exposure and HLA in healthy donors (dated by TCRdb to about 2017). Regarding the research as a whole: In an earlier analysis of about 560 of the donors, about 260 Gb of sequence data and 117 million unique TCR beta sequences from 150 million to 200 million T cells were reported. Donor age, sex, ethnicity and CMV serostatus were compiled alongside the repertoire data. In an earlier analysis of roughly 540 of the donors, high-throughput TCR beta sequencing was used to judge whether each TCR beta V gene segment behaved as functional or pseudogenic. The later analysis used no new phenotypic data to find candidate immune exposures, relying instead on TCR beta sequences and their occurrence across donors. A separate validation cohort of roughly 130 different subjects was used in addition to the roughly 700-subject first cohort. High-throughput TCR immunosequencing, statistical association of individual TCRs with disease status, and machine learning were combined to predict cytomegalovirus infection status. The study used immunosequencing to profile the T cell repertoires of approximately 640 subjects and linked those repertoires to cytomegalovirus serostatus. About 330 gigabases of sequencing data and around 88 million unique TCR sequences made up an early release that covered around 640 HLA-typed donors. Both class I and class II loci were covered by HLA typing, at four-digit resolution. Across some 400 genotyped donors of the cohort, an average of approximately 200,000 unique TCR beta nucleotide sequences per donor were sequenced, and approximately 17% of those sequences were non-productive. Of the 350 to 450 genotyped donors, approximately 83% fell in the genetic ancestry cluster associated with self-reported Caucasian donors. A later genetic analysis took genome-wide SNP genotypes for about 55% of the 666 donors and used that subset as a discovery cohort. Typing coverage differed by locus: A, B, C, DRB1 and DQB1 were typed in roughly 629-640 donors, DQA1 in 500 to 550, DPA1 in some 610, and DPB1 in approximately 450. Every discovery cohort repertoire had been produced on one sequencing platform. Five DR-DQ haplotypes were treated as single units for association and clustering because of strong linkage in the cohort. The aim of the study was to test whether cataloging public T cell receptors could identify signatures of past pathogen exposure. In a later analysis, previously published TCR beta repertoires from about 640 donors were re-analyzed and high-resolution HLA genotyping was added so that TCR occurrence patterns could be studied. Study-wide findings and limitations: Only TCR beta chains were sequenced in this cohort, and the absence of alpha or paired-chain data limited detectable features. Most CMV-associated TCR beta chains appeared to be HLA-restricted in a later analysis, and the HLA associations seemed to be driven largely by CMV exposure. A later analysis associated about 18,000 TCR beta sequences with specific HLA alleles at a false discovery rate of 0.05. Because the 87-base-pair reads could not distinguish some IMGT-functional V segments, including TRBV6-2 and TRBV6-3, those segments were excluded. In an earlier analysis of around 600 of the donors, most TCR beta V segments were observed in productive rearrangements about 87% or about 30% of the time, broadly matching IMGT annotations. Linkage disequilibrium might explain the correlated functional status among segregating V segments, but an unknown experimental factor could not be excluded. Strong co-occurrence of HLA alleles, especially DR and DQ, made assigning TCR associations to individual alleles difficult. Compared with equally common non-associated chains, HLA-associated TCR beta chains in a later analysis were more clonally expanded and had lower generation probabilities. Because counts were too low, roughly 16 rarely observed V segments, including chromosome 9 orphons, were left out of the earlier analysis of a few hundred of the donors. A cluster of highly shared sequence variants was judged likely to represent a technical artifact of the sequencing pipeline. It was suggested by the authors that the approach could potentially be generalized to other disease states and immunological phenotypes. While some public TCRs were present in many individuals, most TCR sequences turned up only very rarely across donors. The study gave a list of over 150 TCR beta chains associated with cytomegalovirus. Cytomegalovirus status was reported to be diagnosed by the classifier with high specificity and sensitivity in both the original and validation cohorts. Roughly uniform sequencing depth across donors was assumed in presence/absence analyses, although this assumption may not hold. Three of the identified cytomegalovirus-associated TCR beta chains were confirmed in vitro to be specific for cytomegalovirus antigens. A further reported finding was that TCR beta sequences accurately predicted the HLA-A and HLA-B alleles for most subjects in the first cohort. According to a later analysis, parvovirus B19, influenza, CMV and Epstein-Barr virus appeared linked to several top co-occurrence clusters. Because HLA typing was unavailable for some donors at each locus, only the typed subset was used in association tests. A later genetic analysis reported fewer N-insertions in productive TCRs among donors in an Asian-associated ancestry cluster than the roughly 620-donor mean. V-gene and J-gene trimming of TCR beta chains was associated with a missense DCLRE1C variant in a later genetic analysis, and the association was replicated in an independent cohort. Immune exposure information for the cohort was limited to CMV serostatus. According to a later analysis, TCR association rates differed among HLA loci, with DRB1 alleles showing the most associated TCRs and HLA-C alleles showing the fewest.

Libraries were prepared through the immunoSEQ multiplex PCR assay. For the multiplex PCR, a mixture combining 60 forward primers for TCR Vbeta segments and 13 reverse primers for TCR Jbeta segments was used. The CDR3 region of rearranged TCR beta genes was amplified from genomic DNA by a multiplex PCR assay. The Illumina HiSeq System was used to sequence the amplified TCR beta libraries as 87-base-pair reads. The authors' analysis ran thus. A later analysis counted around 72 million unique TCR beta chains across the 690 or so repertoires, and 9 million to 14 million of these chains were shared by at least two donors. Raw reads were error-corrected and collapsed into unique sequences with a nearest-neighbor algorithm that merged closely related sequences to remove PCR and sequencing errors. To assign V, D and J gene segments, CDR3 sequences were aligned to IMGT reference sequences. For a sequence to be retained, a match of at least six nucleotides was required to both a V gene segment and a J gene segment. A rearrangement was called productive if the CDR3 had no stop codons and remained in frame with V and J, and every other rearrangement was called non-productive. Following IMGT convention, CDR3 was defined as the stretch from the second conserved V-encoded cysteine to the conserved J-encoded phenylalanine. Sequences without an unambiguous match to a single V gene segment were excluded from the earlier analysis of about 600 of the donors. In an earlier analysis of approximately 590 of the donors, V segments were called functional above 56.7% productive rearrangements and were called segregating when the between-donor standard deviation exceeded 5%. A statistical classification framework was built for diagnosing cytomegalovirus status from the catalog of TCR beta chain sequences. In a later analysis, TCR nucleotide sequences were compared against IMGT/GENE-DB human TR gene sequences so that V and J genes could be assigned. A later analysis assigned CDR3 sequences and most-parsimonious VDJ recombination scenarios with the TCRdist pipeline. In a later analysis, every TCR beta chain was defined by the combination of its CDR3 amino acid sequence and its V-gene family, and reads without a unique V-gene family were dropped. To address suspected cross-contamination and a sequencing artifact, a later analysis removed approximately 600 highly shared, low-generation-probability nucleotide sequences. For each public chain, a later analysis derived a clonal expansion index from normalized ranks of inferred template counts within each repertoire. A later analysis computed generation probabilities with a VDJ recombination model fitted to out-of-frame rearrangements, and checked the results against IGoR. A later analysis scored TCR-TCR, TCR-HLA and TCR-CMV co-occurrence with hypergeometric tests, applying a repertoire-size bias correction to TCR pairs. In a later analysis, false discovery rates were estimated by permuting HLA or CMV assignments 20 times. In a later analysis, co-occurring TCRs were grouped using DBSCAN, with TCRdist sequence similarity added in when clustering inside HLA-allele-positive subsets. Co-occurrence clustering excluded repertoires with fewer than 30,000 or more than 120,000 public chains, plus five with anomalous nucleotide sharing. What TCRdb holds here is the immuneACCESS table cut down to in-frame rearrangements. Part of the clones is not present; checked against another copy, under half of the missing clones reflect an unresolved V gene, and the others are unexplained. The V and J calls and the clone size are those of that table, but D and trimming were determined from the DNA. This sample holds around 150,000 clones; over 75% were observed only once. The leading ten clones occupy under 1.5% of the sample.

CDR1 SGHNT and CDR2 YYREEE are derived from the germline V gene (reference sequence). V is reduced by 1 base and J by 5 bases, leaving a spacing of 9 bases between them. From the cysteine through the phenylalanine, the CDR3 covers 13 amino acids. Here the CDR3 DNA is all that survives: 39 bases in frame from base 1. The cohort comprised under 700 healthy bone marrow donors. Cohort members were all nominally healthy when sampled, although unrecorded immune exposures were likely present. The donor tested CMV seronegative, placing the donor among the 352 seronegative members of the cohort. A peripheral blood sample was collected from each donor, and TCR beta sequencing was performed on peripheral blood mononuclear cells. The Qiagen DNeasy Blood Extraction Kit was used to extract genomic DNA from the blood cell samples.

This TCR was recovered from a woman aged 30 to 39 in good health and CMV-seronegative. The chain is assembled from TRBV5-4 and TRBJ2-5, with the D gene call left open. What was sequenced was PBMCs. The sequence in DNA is TGTGCCAGCAGCTTGCGACGAGCGGAGACCCAGTACTTC. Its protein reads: CASSLRRAETQYF.